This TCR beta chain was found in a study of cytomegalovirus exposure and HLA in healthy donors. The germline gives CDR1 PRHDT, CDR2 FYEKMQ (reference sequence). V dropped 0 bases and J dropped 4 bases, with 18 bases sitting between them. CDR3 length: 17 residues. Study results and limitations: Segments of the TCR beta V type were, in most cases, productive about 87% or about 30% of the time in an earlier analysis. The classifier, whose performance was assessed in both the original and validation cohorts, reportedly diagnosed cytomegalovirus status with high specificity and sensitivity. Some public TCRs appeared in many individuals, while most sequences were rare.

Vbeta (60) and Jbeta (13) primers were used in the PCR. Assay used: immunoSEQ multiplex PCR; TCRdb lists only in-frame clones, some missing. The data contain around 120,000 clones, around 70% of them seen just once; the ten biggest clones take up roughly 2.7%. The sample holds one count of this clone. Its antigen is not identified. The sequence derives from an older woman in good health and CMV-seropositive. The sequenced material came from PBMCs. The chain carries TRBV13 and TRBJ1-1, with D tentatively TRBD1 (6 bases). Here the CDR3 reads CASSLGGGGGFSTEAFF. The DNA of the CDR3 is TGTGCCAGCAGCTTAGGAGGCGGGGGGGGCTTCAGCACTGAAGCTTTCTTT.